The clone carrying this T cell receptor (beta chain) was recorded at least ten times. Its matching antigen is unknown. The source of the sample is a study of T-cell memory formation after mild COVID-19. Turning to the study itself: Each donor largely had its own TCR clusters. Study observations and caveats: Clones shrinking between day 15 and 85 showed a balanced CD4/CD8 split, and those that grew later tilted toward CD4+. Some clones that responded were present in memory (sampled pre-infection), which suggests cross-reactive memory joined.

The TCR alpha and TCR beta cDNA libraries, bearing sample barcodes and UMIs, were generated by 5'RACE using constant-segment primers. One entry per CDR3 protein results from TCRdb running MiXCR on the 5' RACE reads. The data hold some 70,000 distinct CDR3 sequences, with around 17% observed a single time. After removal of 0 bases from V and 2 bases from J, the junction contained 3 bases not matched to a gene. CDR1 and CDR2 (germline): LGHNA, YSLEER. This CDR3 is 16 amino acids long. Sequencing input: PBMCs or a T cell subset sorted from them (not recorded which). This receptor was obtained from an adult woman who had mild COVID-19 (a few samples of this study predate the infection). Cell type and time point are not known. The chain carries TRBV4-3 and TRBJ2-1, with TRBD2 matching 8 bases. The CDR3 region is CASSQDPGGAYNEQFF. The CDR3 DNA is TGCGCCAGCAGCCAAGATCCGGGAGGGGCCTACAATGAGCAGTTCTTC.